A selection of T cell receptor beta chains follows, all from one sample in a study of identical twins. TCRdb used MiXCR to reprocess the 5' RACE reads, holding one entry per CDR3 protein. The sample yields under 1 million distinct CDR3 sequences, around 12% seen once. These data also formed part of another study, on yellow fever vaccine responses in identical twins.

Sequenced: PBMCs. The receptors here all came from a woman under 30 in good health. The CDR3 runs from the conserved cysteine through the conserved F or W. Fields, in order: J gene, D gene, V gene, clone size, CDR3 protein, CDR3 DNA. A D gene is named only where the DNA matches it firmly. Where a row states a size, it is once, few, many or the class of an expanded clone; other rows omit it.

TRBJ1-2 TRBD1 TRBV28 few CASTLGQAINYGYTF TGTGCCAGCACCCTGGGACAGGCAATTAACTATGGCTACACCTTC
TRBJ2-5 TRBD1 TRBV5-5 NA CASSSDRENQETQYF TGTGCCAGCAGCTCGGACAGGGAAAACCAAGAGACCCAGTACTTC
TRBJ2-7 TRBD2 TRBV18 few CASSPPGLAGVNEQYF TGTGCCAGCTCACCACCTGGACTAGCGGGAGTTAACGAGCAGTACTTC
TRBJ1-2 NA TRBV2 NA CASSEFIGDNYGYTF TGTGCCAGCAGTGAATTTATCGGGGATAACTATGGCTACACCTTC
TRBJ2-1 NA TRBV20-1 many CSALSGSSYNEQFF TGCAGTGCTCTTAGCGGTAGCTCCTACAATGAGCAGTTCTTC
TRBJ1-2 NA TRBV12-3/TRBV12-4 NA CATFPGSHNYGYTF TGTGCCACCTTTCCGGGGTCCCATAACTATGGCTACACCTTC
TRBJ1-1 NA TRBV20-1 few CSAYGSALSEAFF TGCAGTGCTTACGGTTCTGCACTCTCTGAAGCTTTCTTT
TRBJ2-1 NA TRBV6-1 NA CASSRGTAQNSYNEQFF TGTGCCAGCAGCCGCGGGACAGCCCAAAACTCCTACAATGAGCAGTTCTTC
TRBJ2-1 NA TRBV29-1 many CSVGDNEQFF TGCAGCGTTGGGGATAATGAGCAGTTCTTC
TRBJ2-5 NA TRBV20-1 few CSARVGTQETQYF TGCAGTGCTAGAGTCGGGACTCAAGAGACCCAGTACTTC
TRBJ2-2 NA TRBV12-3/TRBV12-4 many CASSPDRPTGELFF TGTGCCAGCAGCCCCGACAGGCCCACCGGGGAGCTGTTTTTT
TRBJ2-1 TRBD2 TRBV11-3 NA CASSSGLALSYNEQFF TGTGCCAGCAGCTCCGGACTAGCGCTCTCCTACAATGAGCAGTTCTTC
TRBJ1-1 NA TRBV12-3/TRBV12-4 few CASSLAGDKRDTEAFF TGTGCCAGCAGTTTAGCCGGGGACAAGAGGGACACTGAAGCTTTCTTT
TRBJ2-4 TRBD2 TRBV5-1 NA CASSPDGSQRGDAMSIQYF TGCGCCAGCAGCCCGGACGGTTCTCAGCGGGGGGACGCAATGAGCATTCAGTACTTC
TRBJ2-2 NA TRBV6-2/TRBV6-3 few CASSYPGGVVGTGELFF TGTGCCAGCAGTTACCCTGGGGGAGTCGTGGGCACCGGGGAGCTGTTTTTT
TRBJ2-3 TRBD2 TRBV7-8 NA CASAYTRLAGAPSTDTQYF TGTGCCAGCGCTTACACGCGACTAGCGGGGGCCCCTAGCACAGATACGCAGTATTTT
TRBJ1-2 TRBD1 TRBV27 few CASFKPGTADGYTF TGTGCCAGCTTTAAGCCCGGGACAGCAGATGGCTACACCTTC
TRBJ2-1 TRBD2 TRBV20-1 NA CSAEGLAGGPVTNEQFF TGCAGTGCTGAAGGACTAGCGGGAGGGCCAGTTACGAATGAGCAGTTCTTC
TRBJ2-3 NA TRBV11-2 few CASSSGGSGWPDTQYF TGTGCCAGCAGCTCTGGGGGCTCCGGCTGGCCAGATACGCAGTATTTT
TRBJ2-2 NA TRBV12-3/TRBV12-4 NA CASSFLGRGGTGELFF TGTGCCAGCAGTTTTCTAGGCCGAGGGGGCACCGGGGAGCTGTTTTTT
TRBJ1-2 TRBD1 TRBV12-3/TRBV12-4 many CASSPDRVGYGYTF TGTGCCAGCAGTCCCGACAGGGTTGGCTATGGCTACACCTTC
TRBJ2-2 NA TRBV14 NA CASSQIVTGTGELFF TGTGCCAGCAGCCAAATCGTCACAGGCACCGGGGAGCTGTTTTTT
TRBJ2-1 TRBD2 TRBV20-1 NA CSARYAGLAGNEQFF TGCAGTGCTAGATATGCAGGACTAGCGGGGAATGAGCAGTTCTTC
TRBJ1-4 NA TRBV18 few CASSRQTSMGKLFF TGTGCCAGCTCACGTCAGACTTCGATGGGAAAACTGTTTTTT